What follows are 21 T cell receptor beta chains derived from one specimen sequenced in a study of OX40 agonist ivuxolimab in advanced cancers. The protocol was immunoSEQ multiplex PCR, while the TCRdb copy is restricted to in-frame clones and leaves out a portion. The sample yields 20,000 to 30,000 clones, 65% to 80% seen once. Material: CD4+ or CD8+ T cells sorted from blood, obtained in a trial of the OX40 agonist ivuxolimab. These receptors were taken from an adult with an advanced solid tumor such as melanoma, head and neck, liver or kidney cancer.

The rearrangement joins TRBV11-2 to TRBJ2-3, with D tentatively TRBD1 (5 bases). The CDR3 is 15 residues long. Germline CDR1 is SGHAT and CDR2 is FQNNGV. V lost 0 bases and J 5 bases, leaving 12 bases between the germline ends. The CDR3 sequence is CASSLDHWGGDTQYF. In DNA, the CDR3 is TGTGCCAGCAGCTTAGATCATTGGGGCGGAGATACGCAGTATTTT.

This clone has a handful of counts. The chain joins TRBV25-1 to TRBJ2-4; TRBD1 agrees at 9 bases. This CDR3 has 12 residues. With 6 bases clipped from V and 7 bases from J, the junction kept 1 base outside the gene matches. CDR1 is MGHDK and CDR2 is SYGVNS in the germline V gene. CDR3 nucleotide sequence: TGTGCCAGCAGCGGGACAGGGAACATTCAGTACTTC. Translating it yields CASSGTGNIQYF.

V usage is TRBV10-2 and J usage is TRBJ2-4; a weak D match, TRBD2 (6 bases). The CDR3 runs to 11 residues. Germline assignment: CDR1 WSHSY and CDR2 SAAADI. V was trimmed by 2 bases and J by 10 bases, leaving 6 bases between them. The chain's CDR3 is CASSEGGIQYF. CDR3 nucleotides: TGCGCCAGCAGTGAGGGAGGGATTCAGTACTTC.

Notes on this clone: Within the sample, other DNA sequences also encode this same CDR3. The CDR3 reads CASSEASGVPYEQYF. For the CDR3, the DNA is TGTGCCAGCAGTGAAGCTAGCGGGGTCCCCTACGAGCAGTACTTC. The rearrangement uses TRBV6-1 and TRBJ2-7, with TRBD2 identical over 8 bases. CDR1 is MNHNS and CDR2 is SASEGT in the germline V gene. The V gene end was trimmed by 0 bases and the J gene end by 2 bases; junction bases not matched to a gene: 3. The CDR3 totals 15 residues.

The genes are TRBV7-6 and TRBJ2-1; D perhaps matches TRBD2 (7 bases). Per the germline V gene, CDR1 is SGHVS and CDR2 is FNYEAQ. The CDR3 is 16 residues long. With 4 bases removed from V and 7 bases from J, the gap between germline ends came to 20 bases. For the CDR3, the DNA is TGTGCCAGCAGCTCCATGGGGGGGGGCGACGGAAATGAGCAGTTCTTC. Protein sequence: CASSSMGGGDGNEQFF.

This rearrangement joins TRBV10-3 to TRBJ2-3; 9 positions agree with TRBD1. CDR1 is ENHRY, CDR2 SYGVKD, per germline. This CDR3 spans 17 amino acids. V lost 5 bases and J lost 1; bases outside the gene matches: 10. CDR3 nucleotide sequence: TGTGCCATCAGTTTGGGTGACAGGGGGATTGGCACAGATACGCAGTATTTT. This sequence encodes CAISLGDRGIGTDTQYF.

This clone has only a few counts. J is TRBJ2-7 and V is TRBV7-2; a possible D gene is TRBD2 (6 bases). Deletions cut 3 bases from V and 0 bases from J, with 15 bases between. The length of the CDR3 is 16 residues. The germline V gene has CDR1 SGHTA and CDR2 FQGNSA. As DNA, the CDR3 is TGTGCCAGCAGCTTGTGGACTCGGGGGAACTCCTACGAGCAGTACTTC. Translated, it gives CASSLWTRGNSYEQYF.

The chain employs TRBV7-6 and TRBJ2-3; D might be TRBD2 (5 bases). Germline lookup yields CDR1 SGHVS and CDR2 FNYEAQ. Trimming removed 7 bases from V and 1 base from J, with 15 bases in between. The CDR3 consists of 15 residues. CDR3 residues: CASTQSGGGTDTQYF. In nucleotides, the CDR3 is TGTGCCAGCACCCAAAGTGGAGGCGGCACAGATACGCAGTATTTT.

This chain joins TRBV27 and TRBJ2-7, with D unclear. The CDR3 runs to 13 residues. V lost 10 bases, J lost 4 bases, and 17 bases lay in between. Per germline, CDR1 MNHEY and CDR2 SMNVEV (reference sequence). CDR3 sequence: CAKTAYGFYEQYF. The CDR3 DNA sequence: TGTGCCAAGACGGCATATGGGTTTTACGAGCAGTACTTC.

This chain uses TRBV7-2 with TRBJ2-7; D remains ambiguous. CDR1 is SGHTA, CDR2 FQGNSA, per germline. The CDR3 runs 12 residues. With 5 bases removed from V and 3 bases from J, the gap between germline ends came to 8 bases. The CDR3 nucleotides read TGTGCCAGCAGCAGAGAGGACTACGAGCAGTACTTC. Its protein is CASSREDYEQYF. Using reference TRBV7-2 and TRBJ2-7 for the parts outside the CDR3, the full variable domain is GAGVSQSPSNKVTEKGKDVELRCDPISGHTALYWYRQSLGQGLEFLIYFQGNSAPDKSGLPSDRFSAERTGGSVSTLTIQRTQQEDSAVYLCASSREDYEQYFGPGTRLTVT.

This chain joins TRBV6-1 and TRBJ2-1; 9 bases match TRBD1. The length of the CDR3 is 15 residues. Germline trimming cut 3 bases from V and 5 bases from J; bases unmatched to any gene: 5. From germline, CDR1 is MNHNS and CDR2 SASEGT. Here the CDR3 DNA reads TGTGCCAGCAGTGACCGGGACAGGGCCCACAATGAGCAGTTCTTC. Its translation: CASSDRDRAHNEQFF.

V and J are TRBV7-9 and TRBJ2-5; 11 bases match TRBD1. Germline assignment: CDR1 SEHNR and CDR2 FQNEAQ (reference sequence). The CDR3 consists of 17 residues. The J segment lost 5 bases and the V segment lost 4 bases, leaving 12 bases of the junction unmatched. The CDR3 DNA follows: TGTGCCAGCAGCTCCACTCGGACAGGGGGCAATTTGGAGACCCAGTACTTC. Translated: CASSSTRTGGNLETQYF.

This clone was found a few times. This CDR3 reads CASSSWYRQGATGELFF. DNA for the CDR3: TGTGCCAGCAGCTCTTGGTACCGACAGGGGGCGACCGGGGAGCTGTTTTTT. The gene calls are TRBV7-2 and TRBJ2-2, with 10 bases that match TRBD1. The junction had 10 bases not matched to a gene; V was cut back by 4 bases and J by 5 bases. This CDR3 region has 17 residues. Per the germline V gene, CDR1 is SGHTA and CDR2 is FQGNSA.

In this sample, this clone turned up a few times. The rearrangement joins TRBV4-2 to TRBJ1-6, with D maybe TRBD1 (5 bases). This CDR3 spans 16 amino acids. Germline loops: CDR1 LGHNA, CDR2 YNFKEQ. V lost 4 bases and J lost 3, with 13 bases in between. CDR3 DNA sequence: TGTGCCAGCAGCCCGGCTCTGGGGGACTATAATTCACCCCTCCACTTT. Translation gives CASSPALGDYNSPLHF.

The J gene is TRBJ2-3, the V gene TRBV9; TRBD1 matches 10 bases. V dropped 4 bases and J dropped 6; count of bases not matched to a gene: 8. The CDR3 contains 15 residues. CDR1 is SGDLS and CDR2 is YYNGEE in the germline V gene. In DNA form, the CDR3 reads TGTGCCAGCAGCAGCCGGGACAGGGGAATGGATACGCAGTATTTT. It encodes CASSSRDRGMDTQYF. The full variable domain, its missing parts supplied by reference TRBV9 and TRBJ2-3, is DSGVTQTPKHLITATGQRVTLRCSPRSGDLSVYWYQQSLDQGLQFLIQYYNGEERAKGNILERFSAQQFPDLHSELNLSSLELGDSALYFCASSSRDRGMDTQYFGPGTRLTVL.

This sequence joins TRBV6-5 and TRBJ1-2, with no clear D. CDR1 MNHEY and CDR2 SVGAGI come from the germline V gene. The CDR3 consists of 13 residues. V was cut by 1 base and J by 4 bases, with 7 bases left in between. For the CDR3, the DNA is TGTGCCAGCAGTTACTATGGTTCCTATGGCTACACCTTC. It is translated as CASSYYGSYGYTF.

The CDR3 sequence is CASSPSTGVISIQYF. The CDR3 bases are TGTGCCAGCAGTCCCTCGACAGGGGTAATTTCCATTCAGTACTTC. J is TRBJ2-4 and V is TRBV6-6; TRBD1 aligns across 8 bases. Germline values: CDR1 MNHNY, CDR2 SVGAGI (reference sequence). V was pared by 5 bases and J by 9 bases, with 12 bases of the junction left unmatched. This CDR3 comprises 15 residues.

This clone appeared a few times. The chain recombines TRBV18 with TRBJ1-2, with D possibly being TRBD1 (5 bases). The CDR3 runs to 14 residues. Germline V lookup: CDR1 KGHSH, CDR2 LQKENI. The V and J ends lost 1 base and 1 base respectively, with 7 bases between them. This CDR3 reads CASSPRGYNYGYTF. The CDR3 nucleotides read TGTGCCAGCTCACCACGGGGCTATAACTATGGCTACACCTTC.

The rearrangement joins TRBV11-2 to TRBJ2-3; 10 positions match TRBD2. CDR3 length: 16 residues. Trimming cost V 5 bases and J 2 bases; bases outside gene matches: 7. The germline CDR1 and CDR2 sequences are SGHAT and FQNNGV. CDR3 DNA: TGTGCCAGCAGCGGTTTAGCGGGGGGCAACACAGATACGCAGTATTTT. Its translation is CASSGLAGGNTDTQYF.

The rearrangement links TRBV11-2 to TRBJ2-7; TRBD2 agrees at 9 bases. V lost 1 base, J lost 4 bases, and 8 bases stayed unmatched. The CDR3 extends over 16 amino acids. CDR1 and CDR2 from the germline V gene are SGHAT and FQNNGV. As DNA, the CDR3 is TGTGCCAGCAGCTTAGGAACGGCGGGGGGGCGTTACGAGCAGTACTTC. Residues: CASSLGTAGGRYEQYF.

The chain recombines TRBV25-1 with TRBJ2-7; D is undetermined. The CDR3 length is 13 residues. V gave up 4 bases and J gave up 6 bases, with 13 bases separating them. Per the germline V gene, CDR1 is MGHDK and CDR2 is SYGVNS. The CDR3 sequence is CASSGGRLFEQYF. As DNA, the CDR3 is TGTGCCAGCAGTGGCGGACGTCTATTCGAGCAGTACTTC.